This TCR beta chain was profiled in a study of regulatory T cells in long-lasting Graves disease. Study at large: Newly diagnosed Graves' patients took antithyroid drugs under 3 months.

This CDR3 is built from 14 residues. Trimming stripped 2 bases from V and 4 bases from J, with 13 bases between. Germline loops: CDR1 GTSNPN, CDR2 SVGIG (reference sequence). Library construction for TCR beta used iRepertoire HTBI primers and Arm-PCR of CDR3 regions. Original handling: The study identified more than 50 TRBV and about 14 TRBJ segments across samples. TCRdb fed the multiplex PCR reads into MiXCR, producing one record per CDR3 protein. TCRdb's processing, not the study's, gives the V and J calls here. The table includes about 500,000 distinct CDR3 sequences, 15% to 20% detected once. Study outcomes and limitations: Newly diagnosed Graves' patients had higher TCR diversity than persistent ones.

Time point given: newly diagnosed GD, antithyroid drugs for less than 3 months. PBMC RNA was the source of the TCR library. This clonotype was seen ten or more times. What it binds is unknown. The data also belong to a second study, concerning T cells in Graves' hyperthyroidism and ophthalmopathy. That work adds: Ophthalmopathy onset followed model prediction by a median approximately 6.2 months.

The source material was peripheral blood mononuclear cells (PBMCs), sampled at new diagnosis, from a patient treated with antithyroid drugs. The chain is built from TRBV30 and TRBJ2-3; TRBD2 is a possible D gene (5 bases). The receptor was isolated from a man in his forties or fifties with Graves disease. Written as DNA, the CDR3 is TGTGCCTGGAGTCCTGGGCAAGCGGCAGATACGCAGTATTTT. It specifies CAWSPGQAADTQYF.